The clone carrying this TCR beta chain has just a few counts. Its antigen is not identified. These data come from a study of identical twins. TCRdb used MiXCR to reprocess the 5' RACE reads, holding one entry per CDR3 protein. Found here are approximately 620,000 distinct CDR3 sequences, around 8.6% of them singletons; the top ten hold roughly 0.9%. The germline V and J ends were trimmed by 5 bases and 0 bases, with 5 bases remaining between them. The germline gives CDR1 DFQATT, CDR2 SNEGSKA (reference sequence). The CDR3 has 13 residues. Regarding the study as a whole: Alpha sequences out of frame and shared by twins had excess low generation probability. The presence of invariant MAIT and iNKT cells could partly confound analyses of zero-insertion sequences. Beta out-of-frame sequences showed weaker excess sharing between twins.

The same sample was also used in a study of yellow fever vaccine responses in identical twins.

Material for sequencing was PBMCs. The sequence came from a woman aged 18-29 years in good health. The rearrangement uses TRBV20-1 and TRBJ2-6; D uncertain. The CDR3 DNA is TGCAGTGCTTCTATCTCTGGGGCCAACGTCCTGACTTTC. It yields the protein CSASISGANVLTF.